The 10 T cell receptor beta chains presented below share a single source sample, sequenced in a study of CD8 T cells in Susac syndrome. Reverse transcription used roughly 0.5 to 1 ug RNA and random hexamers. A single record per CDR3 protein comes from TCRdb applying MiXCR to the immunoSEQ multiplex PCR reads. The table has 150,000 to 200,000 distinct CDR3 sequences, about 94% seen once. Input material: CD4+ T cells from PBMCs. These receptors originate from a human donor in good health.

This sequence joins TRBV18 and TRBJ2-5; D may be TRBD1 (6 bases). The V gene's germline CDR1 is KGHSH and CDR2 LQKENI. With 3 bases removed from V and 3 bases from J, the gap between germline ends came to 17 bases. CDR3 size: 16 residues. CDR3 region: CASSPNSPGTKETQYF. The CDR3 DNA reads as TGTGCCAGCTCACCGAACTCTCCCGGGACAAAAGAGACCCAGTACTTC.

This CDR3 reads CATRYRQDSEAFF. The CDR3 nucleotides read TGTGCCACCAGATACCGACAGGATAGTGAAGCTTTCTTT. The chain combines TRBV15 with TRBJ1-1; D is perhaps TRBD1 (6 bases). The CDR3 is 13 amino acids. V shed 6 bases and J shed 7 bases, with 15 bases lying between them. Germline values: CDR1 LNHNV, CDR2 YYDKDF (reference sequence).

V and J are TRBV3-1 and TRBJ1-2; tentatively, D is TRBD1 (5 bases). V was trimmed by 5 bases and J by 7 bases, leaving 14 bases between them. The CDR3 sequence is 13 residues long. Germline CDR1 is LGHDT and CDR2 is YNNKEL (reference sequence). The DNA for the CDR3 is TGTGCCAGCAGCGAAGGCCAGGGCAGTGGCTACACCTTC. Amino acids: CASSEGQGSGYTF.

The V call is TRBV19, the J call TRBJ2-5, with 10 positions matching TRBD1. Germline loops: CDR1 LNHDA, CDR2 SQIVND (reference sequence). V shed 6 bases, J shed 3 bases, and the junction held 10 bases outside the gene matches. CDR3 length: 16 residues. CDR3 DNA: TGTGCCAGTAGCTCCCTCGGACAGGGGGGGAAAGAGACCCAGTACTTC. It specifies CASSSLGQGGKETQYF. The full variable domain, with the rest looked up from reference TRBV19 and TRBJ2-5, is DGGITQSPKYLFRKEGQNVTLSCEQNLNHDAMYWYRQDPGQGLRLIYYSQIVNDFQKGDIAEGYSVSREKKESFPLTVTSAQKNPTAFYLCASSSLGQGGKETQYFGPGTRLLVL.

V usage is TRBV12-3 or TRBV12-4 and J usage is TRBJ2-6; D ambiguous. The CDR3 extends over 15 amino acids. V lost 3 bases and J 0 bases, leaving 6 bases between the germline ends. The CDR3 DNA is TGTGCCAGCAGTTTGGGGAACTCTGGGGCCAACGTCCTGACTTTC. It encodes CASSLGNSGANVLTF.

This chain joins TRBV30 and TRBJ1-5; weak D call: TRBD1 (5 bases). The V end lost 4 bases, the J end lost 8 bases, and 15 bases lay between the germline ends. Looked up from germline, CDR1 is GTSNPN and CDR2 is SVGIG (reference sequence). The CDR3 has 13 amino acids. The CDR3 here is CAWNQQAGEPQHF. CDR3 coding DNA: TGTGCCTGGAACCAACAGGCTGGGGAGCCCCAGCATTTT.

The J gene is TRBJ1-6, the V gene TRBV15, with TRBD1 identical over 7 bases. With V trimmed by 3 bases and J by 11 bases, 10 bases remained unmatched. From germline, CDR1 is LNHNV and CDR2 YYDKDF (reference sequence). This CDR3 has 15 residues. The DNA for the CDR3 is TGTGCCACCAGCAGGTCGGAGACAGGGCTTGCACCCCTCCACTTT. Translation: CATSRSETGLAPLHF.

J is TRBJ2-4 and V is TRBV7-2; D unclear. The V gene lost 5 bases and the J gene lost 0 bases, with 11 bases spanning the gap. CDR1 is SGHTA and CDR2 is FQGNSA in the germline V gene. This CDR3 has 15 residues. CDR3 in amino acids: CASSVSQLAKNIQYF. Written as DNA, the CDR3 is TGTGCCAGCAGCGTCAGTCAATTAGCCAAAAACATTCAGTACTTC.

The V gene is TRBV23-1, the J gene TRBJ2-5; D ambiguous. TRBV23-1 is designated an ORF whose function remains uncertain. V dropped 8 bases and J dropped 5 bases, with 12 bases sitting between them. CDR3 length: 12 amino acids. The DNA for the CDR3 is TGCGCCAGCTTAGACCGGACGGAGACCCAGTACTTC. Translation: CASLDRTETQYF.

This clonotype was seen more than once but under ten times. The chain recombines TRBV25-1 with TRBJ2-5, with 13 bases that match TRBD2. Germline CDR1 MGHDK, CDR2 SYGVNS. The CDR3 consists of 18 residues. Trimming cost V 5 bases and J 2 bases; bases outside gene matches: 11. The CDR3 DNA sequence: TGTGCCAGCAGTAGAAGGACTAGCGGGGGTATTATGCAAGAGACCCAGTACTTC. Translated: CASSRRTSGGIMQETQYF.